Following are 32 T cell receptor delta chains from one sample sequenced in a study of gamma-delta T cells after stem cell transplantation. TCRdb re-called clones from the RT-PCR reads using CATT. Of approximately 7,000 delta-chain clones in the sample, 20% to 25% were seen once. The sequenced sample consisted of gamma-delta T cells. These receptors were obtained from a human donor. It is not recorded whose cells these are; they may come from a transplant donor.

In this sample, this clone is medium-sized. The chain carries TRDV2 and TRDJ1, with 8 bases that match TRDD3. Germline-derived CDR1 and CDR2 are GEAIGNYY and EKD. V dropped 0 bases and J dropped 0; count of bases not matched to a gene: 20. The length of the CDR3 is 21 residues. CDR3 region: CACDTIPFGDTVDPYTDKLIF. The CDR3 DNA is TGTGCCTGTGACACCATCCCCTTTGGGGATACAGTCGACCCGTACACCGATAAACTCATCTTT.

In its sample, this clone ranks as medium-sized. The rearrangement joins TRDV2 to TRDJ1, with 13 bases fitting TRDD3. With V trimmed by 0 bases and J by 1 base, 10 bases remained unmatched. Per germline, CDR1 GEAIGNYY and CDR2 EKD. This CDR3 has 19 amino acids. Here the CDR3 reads CACDTLTGGYAPITDKLIF. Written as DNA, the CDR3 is TGTGCCTGTGACACCCTAACTGGGGGATACGCCCCTATCACCGATAAACTCATCTTT.

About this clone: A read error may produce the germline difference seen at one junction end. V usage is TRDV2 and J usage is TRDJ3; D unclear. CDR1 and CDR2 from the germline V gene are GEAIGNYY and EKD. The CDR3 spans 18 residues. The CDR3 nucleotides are TGTGCCCGTGAGGAGGTGGTGGAGAGCTCCTGGGACACCCGACAGATGTTTTTC. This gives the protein CAREEVVESSWDTRQMFF.

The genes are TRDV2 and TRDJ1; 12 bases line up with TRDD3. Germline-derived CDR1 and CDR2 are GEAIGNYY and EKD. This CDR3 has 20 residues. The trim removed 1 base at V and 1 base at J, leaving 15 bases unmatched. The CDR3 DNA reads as TGTGCCTGTGACACAGTAATCACAGCACTGGGGGATACAGGCACCGATAAACTCATCTTT. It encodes CACDTVITALGDTGTDKLIF.

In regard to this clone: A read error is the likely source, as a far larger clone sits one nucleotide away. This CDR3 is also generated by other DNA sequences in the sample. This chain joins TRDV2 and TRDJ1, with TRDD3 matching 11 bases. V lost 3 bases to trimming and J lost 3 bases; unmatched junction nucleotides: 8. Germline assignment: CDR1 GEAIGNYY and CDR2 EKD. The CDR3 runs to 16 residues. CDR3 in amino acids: CACDALGDTGPDKLIF. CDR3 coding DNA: TGTGCCTGTGACGCTCTGGGGGATACTGGACCCGATAAACTCATCTTT.

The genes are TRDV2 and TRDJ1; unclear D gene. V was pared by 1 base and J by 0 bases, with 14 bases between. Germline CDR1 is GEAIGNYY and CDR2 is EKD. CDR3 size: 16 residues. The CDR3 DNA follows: TGTGCCTGTGACACTTTGGCGGATCAGTACACCGATAAACTCATCTTT. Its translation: CACDTLADQYTDKLIF.

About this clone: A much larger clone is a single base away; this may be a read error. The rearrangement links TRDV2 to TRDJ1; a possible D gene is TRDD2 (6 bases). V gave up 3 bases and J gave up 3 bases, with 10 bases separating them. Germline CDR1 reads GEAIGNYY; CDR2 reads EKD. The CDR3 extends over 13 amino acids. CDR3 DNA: TGTGCCTGTGACCTCTTCCTGGCCGATAAACTCATCTTT. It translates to CACDLFLADKLIF.

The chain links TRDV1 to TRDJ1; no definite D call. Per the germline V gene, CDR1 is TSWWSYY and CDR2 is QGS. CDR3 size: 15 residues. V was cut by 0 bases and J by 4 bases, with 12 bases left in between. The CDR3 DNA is TGTGCTCTTGGGGAACTAGGTCTACGTATCGATAAACTCATCTTT. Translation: CALGELGLRIDKLIF.

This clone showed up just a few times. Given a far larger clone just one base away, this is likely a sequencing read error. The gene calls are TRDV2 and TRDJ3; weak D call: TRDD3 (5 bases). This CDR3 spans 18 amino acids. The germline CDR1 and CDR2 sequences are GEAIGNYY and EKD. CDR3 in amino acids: CACDTVGESSWDARQMFF. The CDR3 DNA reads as TGTGCCTGTGACACCGTGGGAGAGAGCTCCTGGGACGCCCGACAGATGTTTTTC.

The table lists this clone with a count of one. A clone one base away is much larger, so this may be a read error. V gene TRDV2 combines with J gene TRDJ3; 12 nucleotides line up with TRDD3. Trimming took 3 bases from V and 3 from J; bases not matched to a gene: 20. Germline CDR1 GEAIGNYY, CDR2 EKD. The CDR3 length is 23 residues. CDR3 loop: CACDSASTGGYLSSYWDTRQMFF. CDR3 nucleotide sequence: TGTGCCTGTGACTCCGCCTCGACTGGGGGATACTTGAGTTCCTACTGGGACACCCGACAGATGTTTTTC.

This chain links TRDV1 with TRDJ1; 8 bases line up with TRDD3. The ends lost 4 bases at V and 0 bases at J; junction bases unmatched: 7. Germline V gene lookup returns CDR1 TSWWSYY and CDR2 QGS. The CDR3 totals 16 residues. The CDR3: CALGGYWGSYTDKLIF. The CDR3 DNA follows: TGTGCTCTTGGGGGATACTGGGGGTCCTACACCGATAAACTCATCTTT.

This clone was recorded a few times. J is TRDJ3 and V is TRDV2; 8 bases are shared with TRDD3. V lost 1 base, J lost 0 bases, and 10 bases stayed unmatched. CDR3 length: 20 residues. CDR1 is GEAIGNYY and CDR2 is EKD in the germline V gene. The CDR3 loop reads CACDTGWGTPSSWDTRQMFF. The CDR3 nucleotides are TGTGCCTGTGACACGGGCTGGGGGACACCCAGCTCCTGGGACACCCGACAGATGTTTTTC.

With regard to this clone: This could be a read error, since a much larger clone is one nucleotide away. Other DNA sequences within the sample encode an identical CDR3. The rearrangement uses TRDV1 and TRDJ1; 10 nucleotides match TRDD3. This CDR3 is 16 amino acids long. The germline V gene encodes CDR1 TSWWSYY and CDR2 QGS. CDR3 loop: CALGYFLGDITDKLIF. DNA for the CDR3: TGCGCTCTTGGCTACTTCCTGGGGGATATTACCGATAAACTCATCTTT.

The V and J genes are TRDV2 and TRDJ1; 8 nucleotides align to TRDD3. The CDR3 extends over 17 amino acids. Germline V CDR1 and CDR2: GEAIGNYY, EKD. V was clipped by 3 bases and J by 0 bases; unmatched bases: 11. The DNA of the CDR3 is TGTGCCTGTGACTCATTACTGGGGGCCTCGTACACCGATAAACTCATCTTT. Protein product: CACDSLLGASYTDKLIF.

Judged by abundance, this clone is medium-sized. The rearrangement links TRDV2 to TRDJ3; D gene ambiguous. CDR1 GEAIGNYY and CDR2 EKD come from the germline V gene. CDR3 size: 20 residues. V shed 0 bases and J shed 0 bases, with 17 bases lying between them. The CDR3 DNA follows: TGTGCCTGTGACACCGTTTCTCCCTCTCCCAGCTCCTGGGACACCCGACAGATGTTTTTC. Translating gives CACDTVSPSPSSWDTRQMFF.

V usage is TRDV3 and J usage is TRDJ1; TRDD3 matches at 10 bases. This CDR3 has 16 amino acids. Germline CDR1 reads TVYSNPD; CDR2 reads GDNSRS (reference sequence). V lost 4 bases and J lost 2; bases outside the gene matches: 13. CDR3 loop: CAYPPGGYIVTDKLIF. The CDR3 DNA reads TGTGCCTACCCCCCTGGGGGATATATAGTAACCGATAAACTCATCTTT.

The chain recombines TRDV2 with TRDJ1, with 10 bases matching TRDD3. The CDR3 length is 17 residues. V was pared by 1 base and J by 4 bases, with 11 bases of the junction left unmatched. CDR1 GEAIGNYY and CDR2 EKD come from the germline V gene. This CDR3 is CACDTTWMGDTVDKLIF. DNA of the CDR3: TGTGCCTGTGACACGACGTGGATGGGGGATACTGTCGATAAACTCATCTTT.

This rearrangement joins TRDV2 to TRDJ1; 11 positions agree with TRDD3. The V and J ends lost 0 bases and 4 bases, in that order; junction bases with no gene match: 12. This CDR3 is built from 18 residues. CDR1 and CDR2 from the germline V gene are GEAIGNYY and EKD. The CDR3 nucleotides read TGTGCCTGTGACACCGGGTCACTGGGGGATAGACGGAACGATAAACTCATCTTT. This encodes CACDTGSLGDRRNDKLIF.

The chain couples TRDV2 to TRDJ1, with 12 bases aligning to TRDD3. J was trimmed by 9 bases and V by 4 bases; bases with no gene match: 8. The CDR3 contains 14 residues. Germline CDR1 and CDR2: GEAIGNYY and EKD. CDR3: CACDTLTGGYQLIF. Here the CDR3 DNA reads TGTGCCTGTGATACTCTTACTGGGGGATACCAACTCATCTTT.

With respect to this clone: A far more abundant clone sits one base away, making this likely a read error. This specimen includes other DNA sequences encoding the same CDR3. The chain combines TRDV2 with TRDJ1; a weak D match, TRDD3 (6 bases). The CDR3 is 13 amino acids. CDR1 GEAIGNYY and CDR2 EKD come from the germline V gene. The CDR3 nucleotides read TGTGCCTGCGACACGTGGGGGACCGATAAACTCATCTTT. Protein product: CACDTWGTDKLIF.

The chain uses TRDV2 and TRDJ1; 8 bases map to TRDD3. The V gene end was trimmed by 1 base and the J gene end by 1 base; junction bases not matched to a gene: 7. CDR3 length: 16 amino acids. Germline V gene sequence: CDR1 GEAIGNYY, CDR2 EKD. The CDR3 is CACDTLGDPLTDKLIF. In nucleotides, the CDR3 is TGTGCCTGTGACACGTTGGGGGATCCCCTCACCGATAAACTCATCTTT.

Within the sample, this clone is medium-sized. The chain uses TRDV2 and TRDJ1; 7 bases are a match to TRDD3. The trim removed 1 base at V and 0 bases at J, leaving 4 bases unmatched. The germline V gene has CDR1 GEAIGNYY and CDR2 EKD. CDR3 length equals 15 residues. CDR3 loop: CACDTVGINTDKLIF. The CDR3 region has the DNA TGTGCCTGTGACACGGTGGGGATAAACACCGATAAACTCATCTTT.

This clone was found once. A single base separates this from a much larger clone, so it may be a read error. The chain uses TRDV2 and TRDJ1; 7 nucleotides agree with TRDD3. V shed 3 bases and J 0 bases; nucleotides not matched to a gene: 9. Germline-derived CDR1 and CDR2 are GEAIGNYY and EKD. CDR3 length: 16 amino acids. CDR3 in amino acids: CACDSLGGSYTDKLIF. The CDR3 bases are TGTGCCTGTGACTCCCTGGGGGGCAGCTACACCGATAAACTCATCTTT.

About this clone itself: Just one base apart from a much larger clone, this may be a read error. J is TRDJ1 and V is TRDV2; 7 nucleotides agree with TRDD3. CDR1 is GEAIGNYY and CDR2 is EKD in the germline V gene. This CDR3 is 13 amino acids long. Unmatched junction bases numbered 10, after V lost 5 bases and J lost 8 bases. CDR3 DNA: TGTGCCTGTGGCGCGATCGTGGGGGACAAACTCATCTTT. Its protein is CACGAIVGDKLIF.

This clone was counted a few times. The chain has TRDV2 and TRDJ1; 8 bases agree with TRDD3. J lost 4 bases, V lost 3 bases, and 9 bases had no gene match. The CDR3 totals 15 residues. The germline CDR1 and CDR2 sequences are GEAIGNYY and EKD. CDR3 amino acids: CACDPVLGANDKLIF. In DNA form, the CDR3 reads TGTGCCTGTGACCCCGTACTGGGGGCCAACGATAAACTCATCTTT.

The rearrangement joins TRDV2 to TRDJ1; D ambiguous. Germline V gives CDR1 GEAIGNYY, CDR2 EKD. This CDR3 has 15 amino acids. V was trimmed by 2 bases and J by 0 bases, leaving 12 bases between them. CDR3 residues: CACDKVPGHTDKLIF. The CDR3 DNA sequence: TGTGCCTGTGACAAAGTCCCGGGGCACACCGATAAACTCATCTTT.

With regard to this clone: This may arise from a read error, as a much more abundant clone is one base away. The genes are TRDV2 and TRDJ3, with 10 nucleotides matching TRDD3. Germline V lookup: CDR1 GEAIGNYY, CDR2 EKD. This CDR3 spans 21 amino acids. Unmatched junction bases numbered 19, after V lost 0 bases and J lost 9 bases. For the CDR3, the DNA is TGTGCCTGTGACACCCTTACCGGGGGATACGCTTGGTTCCGGGGCACCCGACAGATGTTTTTC. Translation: CACDTLTGGYAWFRGTRQMFF.

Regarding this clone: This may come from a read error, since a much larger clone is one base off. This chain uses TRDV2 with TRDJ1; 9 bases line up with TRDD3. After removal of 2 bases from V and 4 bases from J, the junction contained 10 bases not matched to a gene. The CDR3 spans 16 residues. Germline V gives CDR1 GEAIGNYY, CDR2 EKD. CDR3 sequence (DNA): TGTGCCTGTGACAGAGTGGGGGATAAAGCCGACGATAAACTCATCTTT. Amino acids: CACDRVGDKADDKLIF.

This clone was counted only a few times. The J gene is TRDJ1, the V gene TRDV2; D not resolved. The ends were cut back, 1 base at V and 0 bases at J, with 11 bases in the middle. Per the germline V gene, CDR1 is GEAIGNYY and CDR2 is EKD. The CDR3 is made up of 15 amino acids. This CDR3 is CACDTVGKYTDKLIF. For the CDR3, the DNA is TGTGCCTGTGACACGGTGGGCAAGTACACCGATAAACTCATCTTT.

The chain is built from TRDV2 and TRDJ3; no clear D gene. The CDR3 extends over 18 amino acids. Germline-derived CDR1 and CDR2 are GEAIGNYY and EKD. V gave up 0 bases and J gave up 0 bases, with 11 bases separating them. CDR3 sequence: CACDTGRAHSWDTRQMFF. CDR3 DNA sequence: TGTGCCTGTGACACCGGGAGAGCACACTCCTGGGACACCCGACAGATGTTTTTC.

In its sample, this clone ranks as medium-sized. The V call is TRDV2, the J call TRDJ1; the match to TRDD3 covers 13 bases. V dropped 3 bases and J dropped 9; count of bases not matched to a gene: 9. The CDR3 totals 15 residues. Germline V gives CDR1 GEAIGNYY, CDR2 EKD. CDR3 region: CACDPLGDTGLELIF. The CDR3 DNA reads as TGTGCCTGTGACCCACTGGGGGATACGGGGTTAGAACTCATCTTT.

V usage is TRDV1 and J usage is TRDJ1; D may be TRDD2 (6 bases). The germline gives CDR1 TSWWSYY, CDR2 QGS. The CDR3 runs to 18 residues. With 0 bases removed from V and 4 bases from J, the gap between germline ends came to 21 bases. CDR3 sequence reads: CALGELVSYWQGLDKLIF. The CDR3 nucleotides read TGTGCTCTTGGGGAACTAGTCTCCTACTGGCAGGGGCTCGATAAACTCATCTTT.